The TCR beta chain under discussion was sequenced for a study of T cells in Graves' hyperthyroidism and ophthalmopathy. Study-wide results and limits: Clonotypes that were expanded in thyroid above 0.001 mostly appeared in blood too.

This clonotype was detected a few times. Its target is not known. RNA transcripts yielded amplified TCR beta CDR3 regions. The HTBI primer set drove a first-round RT-PCR of the TCR CDR3. In TCRdb, the multiplex PCR reads were re-called with MiXCR into one record per CDR3 protein. The sample shows 500,000 to 600,000 distinct CDR3 sequences, 40% to 55% of them seen only once. The V end was cut by 6 bases, the J end by 2 bases, with 12 bases between. Germline V gene data show CDR1 as SGHTA and CDR2 as FQGNSA. This CDR3 spans 14 amino acids. Graves' hyperthyroidism without ophthalmopathy progression within 18 months was termed stable. Participants, patients aged 18 to 65, had newly diagnosed hyperthyroidism with a duration under 2 months. Uncontrolled infections, other autoimmune diseases, pregnancy or lactation led to exclusion of patients.

The receptor was derived from a woman between 18 and 30 years old with Graves' hyperthyroidism. Sequenced sample: peripheral blood or thyroid tissue (not recorded which). The rearrangement uses TRBV7-2 and TRBJ2-3; no clear D. DNA of the CDR3: TGTGCCAGCAGAACATTTCGCTCCACAGATACGCAGTATTTT. Translation: CASRTFRSTDTQYF.